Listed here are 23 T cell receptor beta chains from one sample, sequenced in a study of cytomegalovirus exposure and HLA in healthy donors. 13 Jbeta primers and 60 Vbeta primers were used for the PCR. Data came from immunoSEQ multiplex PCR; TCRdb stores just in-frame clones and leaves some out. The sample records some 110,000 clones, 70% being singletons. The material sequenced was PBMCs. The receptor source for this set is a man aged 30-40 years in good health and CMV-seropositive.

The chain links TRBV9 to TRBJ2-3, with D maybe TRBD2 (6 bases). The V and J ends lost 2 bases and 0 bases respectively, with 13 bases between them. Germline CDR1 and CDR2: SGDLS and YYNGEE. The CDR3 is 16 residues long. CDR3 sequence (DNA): TGTGCCAGCAGCGTGGGGGGTATAACTAGCACAGATACGCAGTATTTT. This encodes CASSVGGITSTDTQYF.

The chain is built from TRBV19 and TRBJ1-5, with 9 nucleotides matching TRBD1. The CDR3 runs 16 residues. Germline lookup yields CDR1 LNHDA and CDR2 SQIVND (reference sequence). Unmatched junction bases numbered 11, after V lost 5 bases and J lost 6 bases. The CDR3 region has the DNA TGTGCCAGTAGTGGGAGGGGGGGACAGGGTGCTCAGCCCCAGCATTTT. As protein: CASSGRGGQGAQPQHF. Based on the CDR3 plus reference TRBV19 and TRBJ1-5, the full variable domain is DGGITQSPKYLFRKEGQNVTLSCEQNLNHDAMYWYRQDPGQGLRLIYYSQIVNDFQKGDIAEGYSVSREKKESFPLTVTSAQKNPTAFYLCASSGRGGQGAQPQHFGDGTRLSIL.

The CDR3 loop reads CASSLNPQGTNEKLFF. The CDR3 DNA follows: TGTGCCAGCAGCCTAAATCCACAGGGTACTAATGAAAAACTGTTTTTT. The chain has TRBV5-5 and TRBJ1-4; possible D gene TRBD1, 6 bases. The CDR3 extends over 16 amino acids. The germline V and J ends were trimmed by 4 bases and 2 bases, with 15 bases remaining between them. Germline values: CDR1 SGHKS, CDR2 YYEKEE (reference sequence).

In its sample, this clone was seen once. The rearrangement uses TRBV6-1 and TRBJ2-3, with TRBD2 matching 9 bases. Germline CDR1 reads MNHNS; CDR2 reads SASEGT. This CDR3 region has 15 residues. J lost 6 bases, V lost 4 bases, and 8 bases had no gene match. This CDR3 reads CASSVGGRAGDTQYF. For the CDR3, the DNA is TGTGCCAGCAGTGTTGGCGGGAGGGCCGGGGATACGCAGTATTTT.

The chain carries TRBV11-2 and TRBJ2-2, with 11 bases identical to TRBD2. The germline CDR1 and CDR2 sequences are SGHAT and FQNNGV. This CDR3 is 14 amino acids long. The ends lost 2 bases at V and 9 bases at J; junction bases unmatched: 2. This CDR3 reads CASSLTSGSRELFF. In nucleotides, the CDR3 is TGTGCCAGCAGCTTAACTAGCGGGAGCCGGGAGCTGTTTTTT.

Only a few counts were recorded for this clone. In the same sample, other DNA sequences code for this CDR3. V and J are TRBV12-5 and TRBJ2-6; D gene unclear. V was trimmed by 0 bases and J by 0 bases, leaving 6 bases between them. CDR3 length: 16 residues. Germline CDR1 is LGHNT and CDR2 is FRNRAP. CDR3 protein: CASGLVRSSGANVLTF. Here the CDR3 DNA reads TGTGCTAGTGGTTTGGTTAGGAGCTCTGGGGCCAACGTCCTGACTTTC.

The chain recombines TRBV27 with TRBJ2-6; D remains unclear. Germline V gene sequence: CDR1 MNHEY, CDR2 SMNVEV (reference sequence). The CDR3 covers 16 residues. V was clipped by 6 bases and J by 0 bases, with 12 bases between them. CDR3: CASRNGGSSGANVLTF. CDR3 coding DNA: TGTGCCAGCAGAAATGGCGGTAGCTCTGGGGCCAACGTCCTGACTTTC.

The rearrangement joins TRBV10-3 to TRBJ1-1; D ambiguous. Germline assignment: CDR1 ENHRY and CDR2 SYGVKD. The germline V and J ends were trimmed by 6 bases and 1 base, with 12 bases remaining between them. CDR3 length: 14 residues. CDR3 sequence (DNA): TGTGCCATCAGCCCGGTGGGAGGGAACACTGAAGCTTTCTTT. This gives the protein CAISPVGGNTEAFF.

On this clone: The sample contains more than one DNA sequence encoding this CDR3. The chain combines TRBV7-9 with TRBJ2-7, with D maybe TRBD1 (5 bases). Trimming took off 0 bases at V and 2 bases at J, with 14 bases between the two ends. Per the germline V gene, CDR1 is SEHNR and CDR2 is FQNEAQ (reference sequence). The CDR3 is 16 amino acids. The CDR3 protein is CASSLAGQGRPYEQYF. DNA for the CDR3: TGTGCCAGCAGCTTAGCCGGGCAGGGAAGACCCTACGAGCAGTACTTC.

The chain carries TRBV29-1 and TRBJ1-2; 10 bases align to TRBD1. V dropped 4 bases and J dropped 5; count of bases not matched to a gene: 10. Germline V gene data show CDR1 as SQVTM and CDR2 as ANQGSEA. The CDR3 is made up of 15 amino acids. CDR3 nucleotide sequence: TGCAGCGTTGGCCCCCCTTGGGACAGGGGATATGGCTACACCTTC. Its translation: CSVGPPWDRGYGYTF.

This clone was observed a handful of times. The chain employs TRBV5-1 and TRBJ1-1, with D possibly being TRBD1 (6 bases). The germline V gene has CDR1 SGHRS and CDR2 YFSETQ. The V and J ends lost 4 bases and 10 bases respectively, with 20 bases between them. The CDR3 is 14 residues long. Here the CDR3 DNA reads TGCGCCAGCAGCCCTGAACGGACAGACGAAGGAGCTTTCTTT. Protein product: CASSPERTDEGAFF.

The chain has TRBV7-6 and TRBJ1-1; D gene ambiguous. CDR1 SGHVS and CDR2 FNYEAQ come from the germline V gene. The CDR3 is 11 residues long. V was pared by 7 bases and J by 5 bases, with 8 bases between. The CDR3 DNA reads TGTGCCAGCAAAAGCGGTACTGAAGCTTTCTTT. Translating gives CASKSGTEAFF. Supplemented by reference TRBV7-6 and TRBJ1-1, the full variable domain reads GAGVSQSPRYKVTKRGQDVALRCDPISGHVSLYWYRQALGQGPEFLTYFNYEAQQDKSGLPNDRFSAERPEGSISTLTIQRTEQRDSAMYRCASKSGTEAFFGQGTRLTVV.

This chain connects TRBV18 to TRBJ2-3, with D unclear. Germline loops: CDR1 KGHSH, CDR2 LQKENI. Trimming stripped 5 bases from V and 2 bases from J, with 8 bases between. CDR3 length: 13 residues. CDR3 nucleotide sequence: TGTGCCAGCTCATCTTCTCTCACAGATACGCAGTATTTT. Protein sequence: CASSSSLTDTQYF.

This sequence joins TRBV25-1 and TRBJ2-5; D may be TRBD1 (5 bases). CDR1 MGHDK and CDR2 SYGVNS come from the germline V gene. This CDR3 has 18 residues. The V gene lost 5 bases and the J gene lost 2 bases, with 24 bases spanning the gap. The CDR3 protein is CASSPYPSNMAGQETQYF. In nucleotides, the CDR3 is TGTGCCAGCAGTCCATACCCCTCGAATATGGCAGGGCAAGAGACCCAGTACTTC.

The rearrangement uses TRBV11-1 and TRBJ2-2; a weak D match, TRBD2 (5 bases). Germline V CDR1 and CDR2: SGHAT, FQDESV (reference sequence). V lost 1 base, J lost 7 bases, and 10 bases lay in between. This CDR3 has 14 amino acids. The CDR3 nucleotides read TGTGCCAGCAGCTTAGAGAGGGCGAGCGGGGAGCTGTTTTTT. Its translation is CASSLERASGELFF.

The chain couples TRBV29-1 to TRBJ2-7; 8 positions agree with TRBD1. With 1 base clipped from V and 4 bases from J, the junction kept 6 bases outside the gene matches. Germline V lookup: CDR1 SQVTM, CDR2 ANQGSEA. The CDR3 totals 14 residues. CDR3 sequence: CSVEGGQARYEQYF. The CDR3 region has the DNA TGCAGCGTTGAAGGGGGACAGGCTCGGTACGAGCAGTACTTC.

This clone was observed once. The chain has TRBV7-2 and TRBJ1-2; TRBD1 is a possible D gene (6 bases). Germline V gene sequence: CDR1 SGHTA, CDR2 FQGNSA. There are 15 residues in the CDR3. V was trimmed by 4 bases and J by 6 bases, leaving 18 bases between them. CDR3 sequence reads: CASSSMGQGSNGYTF. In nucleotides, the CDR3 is TGTGCCAGCAGCTCCATGGGGCAGGGGTCCAATGGCTACACCTTC.

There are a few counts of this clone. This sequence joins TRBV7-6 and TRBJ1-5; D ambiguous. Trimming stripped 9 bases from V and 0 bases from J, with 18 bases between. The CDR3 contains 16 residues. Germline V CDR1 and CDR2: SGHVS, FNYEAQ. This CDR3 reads CASSPGRPYSNQPQHF. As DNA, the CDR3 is TGTGCCAGTTCCCCAGGTCGACCTTATAGCAATCAGCCCCAGCATTTT. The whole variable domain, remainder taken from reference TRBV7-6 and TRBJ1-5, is GAGVSQSPRYKVTKRGQDVALRCDPISGHVSLYWYRQALGQGPEFLTYFNYEAQQDKSGLPNDRFSAERPEGSISTLTIQRTEQRDSAMYRCASSPGRPYSNQPQHFGDGTRLSIL.

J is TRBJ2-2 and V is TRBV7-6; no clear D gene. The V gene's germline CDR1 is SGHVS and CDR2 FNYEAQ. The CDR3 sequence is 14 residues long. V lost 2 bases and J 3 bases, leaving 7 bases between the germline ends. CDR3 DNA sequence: TGTGCCAGCAGCTTAAACTCCGACACCGGGGAGCTGTTTTTT. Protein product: CASSLNSDTGELFF.

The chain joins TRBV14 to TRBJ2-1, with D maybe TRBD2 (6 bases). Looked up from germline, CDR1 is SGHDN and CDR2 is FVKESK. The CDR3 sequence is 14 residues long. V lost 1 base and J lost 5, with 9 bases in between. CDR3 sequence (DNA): TGTGCCAGCAGCCAAGGGGGGAGGAACAATGAGCAGTTCTTC. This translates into CASSQGGRNNEQFF. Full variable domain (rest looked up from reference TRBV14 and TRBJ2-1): EAGVTQFPSHSVIEKGQTVTLRCDPISGHDNLYWYRRVMGKEIKFLLHFVKESKQDESGMPNNRFLAERTGGTYSTLKVQPAELEDSGVYFCASSQGGRNNEQFFGPGTRLTVL.

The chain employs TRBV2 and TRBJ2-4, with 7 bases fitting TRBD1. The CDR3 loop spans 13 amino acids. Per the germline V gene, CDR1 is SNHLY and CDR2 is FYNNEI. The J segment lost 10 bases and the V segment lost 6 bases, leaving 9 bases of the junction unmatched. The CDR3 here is CASSVNRGGIQYF. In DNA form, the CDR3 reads TGTGCCAGCAGCGTCAACAGGGGCGGAATTCAGTACTTC.

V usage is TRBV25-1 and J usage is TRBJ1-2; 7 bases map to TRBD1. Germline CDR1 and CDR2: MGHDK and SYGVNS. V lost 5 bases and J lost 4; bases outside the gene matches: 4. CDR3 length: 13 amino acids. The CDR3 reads CASSWGQSYGYTF. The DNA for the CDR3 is TGTGCCAGCAGTTGGGGACAGAGCTATGGCTACACCTTC.

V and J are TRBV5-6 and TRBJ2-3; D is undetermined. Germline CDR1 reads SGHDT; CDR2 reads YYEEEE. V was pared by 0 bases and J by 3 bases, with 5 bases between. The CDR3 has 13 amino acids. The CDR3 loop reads CASSLEETDTQYF. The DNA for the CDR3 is TGTGCCAGCAGCTTGGAAGAGACAGATACGCAGTATTTT. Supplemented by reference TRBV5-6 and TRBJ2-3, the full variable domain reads DAGVTQSPTHLIKTRGQQVTLRCSPKSGHDTVSWYQQALGQGPQFIFQYYEEEERQRGNFPDRFSGHQFPNYSSELNVNALLLGDSALYLCASSLEETDTQYFGPGTRLTVL.